This entry is about one T cell receptor beta chain. The ends were cut back, 6 bases at V and 7 bases at J, with 12 bases in the middle. Per germline, CDR1 ENHRY and CDR2 SYGVKD. The CDR3 is 12 amino acids. The data belong to a study of technical replicates of blood from a few donors. Some clones are missing from TCRdb's copy, which holds only in-frame ones; the method was immunoSEQ multiplex PCR. This table holds tens of thousands of clones, 80% to 95% found once. This rearrangement joins TRBV10-3 to TRBJ1-1; TRBD1 might be the D (5 bases). This TCR derives from a human donor in good health. Specimen: T cells isolated from PBMCs. The chain's CDR3 is CAISPPDSEAFF. The CDR3 bases are TGTGCCATCAGCCCTCCCGACAGTGAAGCTTTCTTT.